The 16 T cell receptor beta chains below come from one sample, sequenced in a study of early T cells in non-severe SARS-CoV-2 infection. TCRdb re-called the 5' RACE reads through MiXCR, storing one row per CDR3 protein. Altogether roughly 69,000 distinct CDR3 sequences are present, approximately 8.8% being singletons, with the ten largest covering over 10%. The sample consisted of whole blood, taken at baseline. These receptors were taken from an adult who was a healthcare worker with PCR-confirmed SARS-CoV-2 infection or an uninfected control (not recorded which).

This clonotype showed up just a few times. This chain links TRBV25-1 with TRBJ2-7; 10 bases line up with TRBD1. The V segment lost 5 bases and the J segment 7 bases; nucleotides outside the gene matches: 11. The CDR3 is 15 amino acids. The V gene's germline CDR1 is MGHDK and CDR2 SYGVNS. The CDR3 DNA reads TGTGCCAGCAGTCTTCCGGGACAGGGGCCAGGGGAGCAGTACTTC. Amino acid sequence: CASSLPGQGPGEQYF.

The sample holds many counts of this clonotype. V is TRBV7-3 and J is TRBJ2-2; no clear D. The CDR3 runs to 15 residues. V lost 2 bases and J lost 5, with 12 bases in between. CDR1 and CDR2 from the germline V gene are SGHTA and FQGTGA. The chain's CDR3 is CASSLGRDGTGELFF. The CDR3 region has the DNA TGTGCCAGCAGCTTAGGGCGTGACGGAACCGGGGAGCTGTTTTTT.

The chain carries TRBV15 and TRBJ2-7; the match to TRBD2 covers 12 bases. CDR3 size: 18 residues. V gave up 0 bases and J gave up 6 bases; unmatched junction bases: 12. The germline gives CDR1 LNHNV, CDR2 YYDKDF (reference sequence). The CDR3 here is CATSRDMGASGRAAEQYF. Here the CDR3 DNA reads TGTGCCACCAGCAGAGATATGGGTGCTAGCGGGAGGGCCGCCGAGCAGTACTTC.

The J gene is TRBJ1-1, the V gene TRBV18, with D possibly matching TRBD1 (5 bases). Germline assignment: CDR1 KGHSH and CDR2 LQKENI. The V and J ends lost 0 bases and 3 bases respectively, with 5 bases between them. The CDR3 is 13 amino acids. CDR3 bases: TGTGCCAGCTCACCACCGGGGGACACTGAAGCTTTCTTT. Encoded protein: CASSPPGDTEAFF.

This clonotype was counted a few times. J is TRBJ1-3 and V is TRBV7-6; D uncertain. The germline V gene encodes CDR1 SGHVS and CDR2 FNYEAQ. Trimming removed 5 bases from V and 10 bases from J, with 12 bases in between. The CDR3 contains 12 residues. CDR3 residues: CASSPDPWTIYF. The CDR3 DNA sequence: TGTGCCAGCAGCCCCGACCCGTGGACCATATATTTT.

This clonotype turned up a few times. The V and J genes are TRBV5-6 and TRBJ2-3; TRBD1 matches at 8 bases. Germline-derived CDR1 and CDR2 are SGHDT and YYEEEE. This CDR3 contains 16 residues. The J segment lost 7 bases and the V segment lost 3 bases, leaving 13 bases of the junction unmatched. The CDR3 reads CASSSGLDRAWYTQYF. In nucleotides, the CDR3 is TGTGCCAGCAGCTCTGGCTTGGACAGGGCTTGGTATACGCAGTATTTT.

This clonotype was seen only a few times. V is TRBV9 and J is TRBJ2-3; D might be TRBD1 or TRBD2, each matching 5 bases. Trimming shortened V by 0 bases and J by 5 bases, and 13 bases separated the two germline ends. This CDR3 comprises 15 residues. Germline CDR1 is SGDLS and CDR2 is YYNGEE. The CDR3 DNA reads as TGTGCCAGCAGCGTAGAGGGACGGGTCGGAGATACGCAGTATTTT. This encodes CASSVEGRVGDTQYF.

Sample share makes this clonotype medium-sized. The V gene is TRBV7-3, the J gene TRBJ2-5; D gene uncertain. CDR1 and CDR2 from the germline V gene are SGHTA and FQGTGA. CDR3 size: 12 residues. The ends were cut back, 7 bases at V and 6 bases at J, with 12 bases in the middle. Here the CDR3 DNA reads TGTGCCAGCAACCCCAGACGGAAGACCCAGTACTTC. Amino acids: CASNPRRKTQYF.

Ten or more counts support this clonotype. The V call is TRBV5-1, the J call TRBJ2-5, with D possibly matching TRBD1 (6 bases). The CDR3 is made up of 16 amino acids. Germline CDR1 SGHRS, CDR2 YFSETQ. Trimming removed 3 bases at V and 2 bases at J, with 17 bases between. DNA of the CDR3: TGCGCCAGCAGCTCACCCTATAAGACAGGACAAGAGACCCAGTACTTC. This sequence encodes CASSSPYKTGQETQYF. Together with reference TRBV5-1 and TRBJ2-5, the CDR3 gives the full variable domain: KAGVTQTPRYLIKTRGQQVTLSCSPISGHRSVSWYQQTPGQGLQFLFEYFSETQRNKGNFPGRFSGRQFSNSRSEMNVSTLELGDSALYLCASSSPYKTGQETQYFGPGTRLLVL.

This clonotype has at least ten counts. The genes are TRBV7-3 and TRBJ2-1; tentatively, D is TRBD2 (6 bases). Germline values: CDR1 SGHTA, CDR2 FQGTGA. The CDR3 is 14 residues long. With 5 bases removed from V and 8 bases from J, the gap between germline ends came to 16 bases. CDR3 region: CASSPGSGGDEQFF. CDR3 sequence (DNA): TGTGCCAGCAGCCCCGGGAGTGGCGGAGATGAGCAGTTCTTC.

This clonotype was picked up many times. The chain is built from TRBV6-1 and TRBJ1-6; a weak D match, TRBD1 (5 bases). The CDR3 sequence is 18 residues long. The germline V and J ends were trimmed by 0 bases and 1 base, with 13 bases remaining between them. Germline assignment: CDR1 MNHNS and CDR2 SASEGT. CDR3 sequence reads: CASSEARGIGSYNSPLHF. CDR3 coding DNA: TGTGCCAGCAGTGAAGCTCGGGGGATCGGTTCCTATAATTCACCCCTCCACTTT.

With regard to this clonotype: One end of the junction varies from germline; a read error may be responsible. The chain employs TRBV7-7 and TRBJ2-7, with D possibly being TRBD1 (5 bases). Germline V gene data show CDR1 as SSHAT and CDR2 as FNYEAQ (reference sequence). This CDR3 contains 13 residues. The CDR3 region is CASSLQVESEQYF. DNA of the CDR3: TGTGCTAGCAGCCTACAGGTGGAGAGCGAGCAGTACTTC.

There are many counts of this clonotype. The genes are TRBV27 and TRBJ2-3; D might be TRBD1 (5 bases). Looked up from germline, CDR1 is MNHEY and CDR2 is SMNVEV (reference sequence). This CDR3 is built from 15 residues. The germline V and J ends were trimmed by 4 bases and 2 bases, with 13 bases remaining between them. CDR3 amino acids: CASSSRVGATDTQYF. For the CDR3, the DNA is TGTGCCAGCAGTTCCCGAGTTGGGGCCACAGATACGCAGTATTTT.

This clonotype was found a few times. The V gene is TRBV6-2 or TRBV6-3, the J gene TRBJ2-3; 8 bases match TRBD1. V trimming: 5 bases; J trimming: 5 bases; junction bases outside the gene matches: 6. The CDR3 length is 14 residues. Germline loops: CDR1 MNHEY, CDR2 SVGEGT. CDR3 bases: TGTGCCAGCAGTAAGGGACAGGAGGGAGATACGCAGTATTTT. Translation gives CASSKGQEGDTQYF.

This clonotype was seen a few times. This rearrangement joins TRBV18 to TRBJ2-3, with TRBD2 identical over 12 bases. J was trimmed by 4 bases and V by 2 bases; bases with no gene match: 4. Germline V gene data show CDR1 as KGHSH and CDR2 as LQKENI. This CDR3 comprises 16 residues. DNA for the CDR3: TGTGCCAGCTCACCATGGAGACTAGCGGGAGCAGATACGCAGTATTTT. The encoded protein is CASSPWRLAGADTQYF.

This clonotype came up a few times. V gene TRBV5-4 combines with J gene TRBJ2-7; D gene ambiguous. CDR1 is SGHNT and CDR2 is YYREEE in the germline V gene (reference sequence). Deletions cut 4 bases from V and 2 bases from J, with 19 bases between. The CDR3 is made up of 16 amino acids. The CDR3 DNA is TGTGCCAGCAGCCCAGCCTATCCAACTGGGGCCTACGAGCAGTACTTC. Residues: CASSPAYPTGAYEQYF.